Shown below are 29 T cell receptor beta chains from a single sample sequenced in a study of T-cell reconstitution after alpha-beta-depleted transplantation in children. Library preparation (for TCRbeta) was performed with unique molecular identifiers. MiXCR, run by TCRdb on the PCR reads, gives a single entry per CDR3 protein. The table shows some 490,000 distinct CDR3 sequences, with around 12% occurring only once. The sequenced sample was PBMCs from the stem cell graft donor, obtained from the stem cell graft. Receptors were obtained from a human donor who donated a stem cell graft to a child with combined immunodeficiency.

In this sample, this clonotype turned up a few times. V gene TRBV25-1 combines with J gene TRBJ1-1; unclear D gene. Germline V gene lookup returns CDR1 MGHDK and CDR2 SYGVNS. This CDR3 is 13 amino acids long. V was pared by 8 bases and J by 1 base, with 11 bases between. CDR3 in DNA: TGTGCCAGCGCTTGGACTGAGAACACTGAAGCTTTCTTT. As protein: CASAWTENTEAFF. Variable domain in full (rest from reference TRBV25-1 and TRBJ1-1): EADIYQTPRYLVIGTGKKITLECSQTMGHDKMYWYQQDPGMELHLIHYSYGVNSTEKGDLSSESTVSRIRTEHFPLTLESARPSHTSQYLCASAWTENTEAFFGQGTRLTVV.

This clonotype was recorded a few times. The genes are TRBV25-1 and TRBJ2-6; the D is unclear. V lost 1 base and J 0 bases, leaving 22 bases between the germline ends. Germline assignment: CDR1 MGHDK and CDR2 SYGVNS. CDR3 length equals 21 residues. DNA of the CDR3: TGTGCCAGCAGTGAATTCTTGCTGGGGTCCGAACAAAACTCTGGGGCCAACGTCCTGACTTTC. It codes for CASSEFLLGSEQNSGANVLTF.

In this sample, this clonotype turned up a few times. The chain is built from TRBV10-3 and TRBJ2-7; 7 bases agree with TRBD2. J lost 2 bases, V lost 0 bases, and 1 base had no gene match. The CDR3 has 14 amino acids. Germline V CDR1 and CDR2: ENHRY, SYGVKD. The CDR3 DNA reads as TGTGCCATCAGTGAGTCGCGGGAGACCTACGAGCAGTACTTC. Translation gives CAISESRETYEQYF.

The chain couples TRBV7-3 to TRBJ1-1; the match to TRBD1 covers 8 bases. The CDR3 is made up of 15 amino acids. Germline CDR1 is SGHTA and CDR2 is FQGTGA. V shed 1 base, J shed 6 bases, and the junction held 7 bases outside the gene matches. The CDR3 protein is CASSLRGQVGSEAFF. The CDR3 DNA follows: TGTGCCAGCAGCTTAAGGGGACAGGTCGGATCTGAAGCTTTCTTT.

This clonotype was seen a few times. The V call is TRBV4-3, the J call TRBJ2-1; 9 bases are shared with TRBD1. Trimming cost V 2 bases and J 10 bases; bases outside gene matches: 3. CDR3 size: 13 residues. The germline CDR1 and CDR2 sequences are LGHNA and YSLEER. CDR3 protein: CASSQTGQGEQFF. The CDR3 DNA is TGCGCCAGCAGCCAAACGGGACAGGGAGAGCAGTTCTTC.

Remarks on this clonotype: This may be a read error: a much more frequent sequence differs by one nucleotide. V is TRBV14 and J is TRBJ2-1, with 10 positions matching TRBD2. This CDR3 contains 16 residues. The ends lost 1 base at V and 8 bases at J; junction bases unmatched: 8. Germline V gene lookup returns CDR1 SGHDN and CDR2 FVKESK. The CDR3 sequence is CASSQVSGRAYYEQFF. CDR3 bases: TGTGCCAGCAGCCAAGTAAGCGGGAGGGCTTACTATGAGCAGTTCTTC.

This clonotype was counted a few times. The chain couples TRBV7-9 to TRBJ2-7; D remains unclear. There are 13 residues in the CDR3. The germline gives CDR1 SEHNR, CDR2 FQNEAQ (reference sequence). Trimming took off 4 bases at V and 6 bases at J, with 13 bases between the two ends. CDR3 nucleotide sequence: TGTGCCAGCAGCTACCGCACTTTGCTCGAGCAGTACTTC. Translating it yields CASSYRTLLEQYF.

This clonotype appeared a few times. The chain is built from TRBV10-3 and TRBJ1-5; D possibly corresponds to TRBD1 (5 bases). Germline CDR1 is ENHRY and CDR2 is SYGVKD. The CDR3 loop spans 16 amino acids. The V end lost 3 bases, the J end lost 5 bases, and 17 bases lay between the germline ends. CDR3 coding DNA: TGTGCCATCAGTGACTCAGTTGGTCAGGGCGATCAGCCCCAGCATTTT. Translated: CAISDSVGQGDQPQHF.

This clonotype was detected many times. The genes are TRBV12-3 or TRBV12-4 and TRBJ2-4, with D perhaps matching TRBD1 or TRBD2 (5 bases each). The V gene lost 5 bases and the J gene lost 0 bases, with 17 bases spanning the gap. The CDR3 loop spans 17 amino acids. This chain's CDR3 is CASSPRGQGVAKNIQYF. DNA of the CDR3: TGTGCCAGCAGTCCCCGAGGGCAGGGAGTAGCCAAAAACATTCAGTACTTC.

The sample holds many counts of this clonotype. This rearrangement joins TRBV6-5 to TRBJ1-1; weak D call: TRBD1 (6 bases). The germline V gene has CDR1 MNHEY and CDR2 SVGAGI. CDR3 length equals 12 residues. Deletions cut 10 bases from V and 7 bases from J, with 16 bases between. DNA for the CDR3: TGTGCCACCACCTCGGACAGAGTTGAAGCTTTCTTT. As protein: CATTSDRVEAFF.

The chain links TRBV6-1 to TRBJ2-1; TRBD1 aligns across 8 bases. The CDR3 length is 16 residues. V dropped 5 bases and J dropped 2; count of bases not matched to a gene: 8. The V gene's germline CDR1 is MNHNS and CDR2 SASEGT. The CDR3 here is CASSSFRGLPYNEQFF. The DNA of the CDR3 is TGTGCCAGCAGTAGTTTCAGGGGGCTCCCCTACAATGAGCAGTTCTTC.

The rearrangement links TRBV3-1 to TRBJ2-7; 9 bases fit TRBD1. V gave up 1 base and J gave up 6 bases; unmatched junction bases: 7. CDR3 length equals 15 residues. Germline V gives CDR1 LGHDT, CDR2 YNNKEL (reference sequence). The CDR3 bases are TGTGCCAGCAGCCAAGTGGGACAGGGCGTAAGCGAGCAGTACTTC. It encodes CASSQVGQGVSEQYF.

The genes are TRBV5-1 and TRBJ2-2; D might be TRBD1 (5 bases). Germline V CDR1 and CDR2: SGHRS, YFSETQ. This CDR3 comprises 17 residues. Trimming pared 0 bases from V and 4 bases from J, leaving 16 bases between. CDR3: CASSLAETGLVTGELFF. CDR3 coding DNA: TGCGCCAGCAGCTTGGCCGAAACAGGTCTAGTCACCGGGGAGCTGTTTTTT.

The chain employs TRBV6-4 and TRBJ2-3, with D possibly TRBD2 on 6 matching bases. The V and J ends lost 0 bases and 5 bases respectively, with 15 bases between them. This CDR3 is 16 amino acids long. Germline V CDR1 and CDR2: MRHNA, SNTAGT. In DNA form, the CDR3 reads TGTGCCAGCAGTGACTCTTTGGCGGGGAGAAGAGATACGCAGTATTTT. Translated: CASSDSLAGRRDTQYF.

This clonotype was counted at least ten times. The V gene is TRBV6-1, the J gene TRBJ1-1; D not certain. V lost 0 bases to trimming and J lost 3 bases, with 8 bases between them. CDR3 length: 14 amino acids. CDR1 is MNHNS and CDR2 is SASEGT in the germline V gene. As DNA, the CDR3 is TGTGCCAGCAGTGAAGCCGGATTGGACACTGAAGCTTTCTTT. This sequence encodes CASSEAGLDTEAFF.

J is TRBJ2-7 and V is TRBV9; TRBD1 matches at 8 bases. The CDR3 consists of 15 residues. The junction had 7 bases not matched to a gene; V was cut back by 3 bases and J by 2 bases. Germline V gives CDR1 SGDLS, CDR2 YYNGEE. CDR3 sequence: CASSALTGGPYEQYF. The CDR3 coding sequence is TGTGCCAGCAGCGCTTTAACAGGGGGTCCCTACGAGCAGTACTTC.

This clonotype was seen more than once but under ten times. The chain employs TRBV12-3 or TRBV12-4 and TRBJ1-1; D not certain. Trimming cost V 4 bases and J 4 bases, with 13 bases left between them. The CDR3 consists of 14 residues. DNA for the CDR3: TGTGCCAGCAGTTCCGGAGTCTCGGGCACTGAAGCTTTCTTT. Translated: CASSSGVSGTEAFF.

This clonotype was counted between two and nine times. The chain uses TRBV12-3 or TRBV12-4 and TRBJ1-1; a weak D match, TRBD1 (6 bases). Between the trimmed V and J ends, which lost 5 bases and 4 bases, there was a span of 11 bases. The CDR3 extends over 13 amino acids. CDR3 coding DNA: TGTGCCAGCAGTGGGATAGGGGGCACTGAAGCTTTCTTT. It is translated as CASSGIGGTEAFF.

This clonotype was recorded many times. The chain combines TRBV6-1 with TRBJ2-2, with TRBD2 matching 7 bases. This CDR3 is 15 amino acids long. Germline trimming cut 7 bases from V and 6 bases from J; bases unmatched to any gene: 11. Germline loops: CDR1 MNHNS, CDR2 SASEGT. The CDR3 DNA reads TGTGCCAGCACCAACCGCGCTAGCGGATCCGGGGAGCTGTTTTTT. Protein sequence: CASTNRASGSGELFF.

CDR3 sequence reads: CAISGGGLAGRYEQYF. DNA for the CDR3: TGTGCCATCAGTGGAGGGGGACTAGCGGGGCGCTACGAGCAGTACTTC. V is TRBV10-3 and J is TRBJ2-7; 13 bases align to TRBD2. J lost 3 bases, V lost 4 bases, and 6 bases had no gene match. The CDR3 totals 16 residues. Germline CDR1 reads ENHRY; CDR2 reads SYGVKD.

J is TRBJ1-2 and V is TRBV12-3 or TRBV12-4, with a possible D match to TRBD1 (5 bases). The CDR3 sequence is 14 residues long. Trimming left V 2 bases short and J 6 bases short, with 13 bases between. This chain's CDR3 is CASSLREAGHGYTF. In nucleotides, the CDR3 is TGTGCCAGCAGTTTAAGGGAGGCAGGGCATGGCTACACCTTC.

The rearrangement uses TRBV6-1 and TRBJ1-5, with 11 nucleotides matching TRBD1. Germline CDR1 MNHNS, CDR2 SASEGT. J lost 0 bases, V lost 5 bases, and 9 bases had no gene match. This CDR3 has 18 amino acids. CDR3 nucleotide sequence: TGTGCCAGCAGTCTAAGGACAGGGGGCCATCTTAGCAATCAGCCCCAGCATTTT. Translation gives CASSLRTGGHLSNQPQHF.

This clonotype was observed a handful of times. The chain couples TRBV9 to TRBJ2-5; a possible D gene is TRBD2 (5 bases). Germline CDR1 is SGDLS and CDR2 is YYNGEE. Trimming removed 4 bases from V and 9 bases from J, with 19 bases in between. CDR3 length: 14 residues. For the CDR3, the DNA is TGTGCCAGCAGCCCTCATCCAGGAGCCGGGGCCCAGTACTTC. Its protein is CASSPHPGAGAQYF.

This chain joins TRBV11-2 and TRBJ2-7, with TRBD1 matching 7 bases. This CDR3 has 16 amino acids. With 4 bases clipped from V and 0 bases from J, the junction kept 9 bases outside the gene matches. Per the germline V gene, CDR1 is SGHAT and CDR2 is FQNNGV. In DNA form, the CDR3 reads TGTGCCAGCAGCTCCACTCAGGGACAGAACTCCTACGAGCAGTACTTC. This sequence encodes CASSSTQGQNSYEQYF. Complete variable domain (other parts from reference TRBV11-2 and TRBJ2-7): EAGVAQSPRYKIIEKRQSVAFWCNPISGHATLYWYQQILGQGPKLLIQFQNNGVVDDSQLPKDRFSAERLKGVDSTLKIQPAKLEDSAVYLCASSSTQGQNSYEQYFGPGTRLTVT.

This clonotype was detected ten times or more. The V call is TRBV5-6, the J call TRBJ2-1, with 8 bases identical to TRBD1. Germline lookup yields CDR1 SGHDT and CDR2 YYEEEE. The CDR3 extends over 15 amino acids. Trimming removed 2 bases from V and 2 bases from J; junction bases left unmatched: 3. CDR3 sequence (DNA): TGTGCCAGCAGCTTTGACAGGGGCCCCTACAATGAGCAGTTCTTC. Residues: CASSFDRGPYNEQFF.

This sequence joins TRBV6-1 and TRBJ2-3, with TRBD2 identical over 14 bases. V trimming: 3 bases; J trimming: 4 bases; junction bases outside the gene matches: 3. The CDR3 spans 16 residues. CDR1 is MNHNS and CDR2 is SASEGT in the germline V gene. The CDR3 DNA reads TGTGCCAGCAGTGACCGACTAGCGGGGGGGGCAGATACGCAGTATTTT. The encoded protein is CASSDRLAGGADTQYF.

V and J are TRBV13 and TRBJ1-6, with unresolved D. V was shortened by 5 bases and J by 7 bases, with 12 bases between the two germline ends. The length of the CDR3 is 14 residues. CDR1 is PRHDT, CDR2 FYEKMQ, per germline (reference sequence). The CDR3 DNA reads TGTGCCAGCAGCACTCAACTCAGGAATTCACCCCTCCACTTT. Its translation: CASSTQLRNSPLHF.

This rearrangement joins TRBV6-2 or TRBV6-3 to TRBJ1-2, with a possible D match to TRBD1 (5 bases). The CDR3 has 12 residues. With 7 bases removed from V and 4 bases from J, the gap between germline ends came to 10 bases. Germline CDR1 reads MNHEY; CDR2 reads SVGEGT. This CDR3 is CASKETVYGYTF. CDR3 bases: TGTGCCAGCAAAGAGACAGTCTATGGCTACACCTTC.

For the CDR3, the DNA is TGCAGCGTTGAAGGGGCCAGCCACTATGGCTACACCTTC. As protein: CSVEGASHYGYTF. This chain connects TRBV29-1 to TRBJ1-2; D is unclear. This CDR3 is 13 amino acids long. Germline CDR1 SQVTM, CDR2 ANQGSEA. V dropped 1 base and J dropped 3 bases, with 9 bases sitting between them.